This T cell receptor (beta chain) originates from a study of molecular identifiers for immune sequencing clone quantification. Study at large: RNA, taken in replicates from around 20,000 or 100,000 naive CD8 cells, was split five ways, with four sequenced.

From the PCR reads, TCRdb called clonotypes with MiXCR, one entry per CDR3 protein. Of about half a million distinct CDR3 sequences in the sample, approximately 25% were seen once. The CDR3 covers 15 residues. With 6 bases clipped from V and 7 bases from J, the junction kept 11 bases outside the gene matches. From germline, CDR1 is MGHRA and CDR2 YSYEKL. This clonotype appeared many times. What it binds is not known. For naive CD8 T cells, sorting used the CD8+CD4-CCR7+CD45RA+ phenotype. Study results and limitations: It was shown that clones above 20 RNA copies held over 98% of effector molecules, but under 1% in naive cells.

The sample consisted of naive CD8+ T cells from blood, with Jurkat cell RNA spiked in. Regarding subset: FACS-sorted CD8+CD4-CCR7+CD45RA+ naive T cells. The TCR was taken from a human donor in good health. Some libraries in this study had Jurkat cell RNA spiked in. The chain recombines TRBV4-1 with TRBJ1-4; 7 nucleotides line up with TRBD1. In DNA form, the CDR3 reads TGCGCCAGCAGATCCACAGGGGCAGCCGCTGAAAAACTGTTTTTT. This encodes CASRSTGAAAEKLFF.